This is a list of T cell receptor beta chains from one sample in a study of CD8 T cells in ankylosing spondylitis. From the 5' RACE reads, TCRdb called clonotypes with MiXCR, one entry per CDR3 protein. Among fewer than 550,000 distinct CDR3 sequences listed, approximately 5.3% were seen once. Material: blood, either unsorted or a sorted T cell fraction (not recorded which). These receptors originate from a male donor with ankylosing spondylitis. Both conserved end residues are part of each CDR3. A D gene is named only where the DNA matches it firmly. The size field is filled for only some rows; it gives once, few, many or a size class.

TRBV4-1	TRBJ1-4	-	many	CASSQAFSEKLFF	TGCGCCAGCAGCCAAGCATTTTCGGAAAAACTGTTTTTT
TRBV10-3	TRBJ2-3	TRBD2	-	CAIRFKAGNTDTQYF	TGTGCCATCAGATTCAAAGCGGGAAACACAGATACGCAGTATTTT
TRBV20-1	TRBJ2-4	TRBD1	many	CSAATGNAKNIQYF	TGCAGTGCTGCGACAGGGAATGCCAAAAACATTCAGTACTTC
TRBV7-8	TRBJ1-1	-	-	CASSSVTTEAFF	TGTGCCAGCAGCTCAGTTACAACTGAAGCTTTCTTT
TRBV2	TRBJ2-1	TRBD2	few	CASTRGVAGYNEQFF	TGTGCCAGCACGCGGGGAGTAGCGGGGTACAATGAGCAGTTCTTC
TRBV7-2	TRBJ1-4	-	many	CASRRTVLEKLFF	TGTGCCAGCAGAAGGACGGTGCTCGAAAAACTGTTTTTT
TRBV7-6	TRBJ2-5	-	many	CASSLTGRQETQYF	TGTGCCAGCAGCTTAACGGGGCGTCAAGAGACCCAGTACTTC
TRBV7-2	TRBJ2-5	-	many	CASSLSPGVQETQYF	TGTGCCAGCAGCTTATCACCCGGGGTGCAAGAGACCCAGTACTTC
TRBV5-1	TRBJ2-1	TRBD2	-	CASSFSLAGGTNEQFF	TGCGCCAGCAGCTTTTCACTAGCGGGGGGGACCAATGAGCAGTTCTTC
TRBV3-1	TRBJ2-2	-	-	CASSSRGTAPNTGELFF	TGTGCCAGCAGCTCCCGGGGCACGGCGCCGAACACCGGGGAGCTGTTTTTT
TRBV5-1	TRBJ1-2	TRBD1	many	CASSLGTGDYGYTF	TGCGCCAGCAGCTTGGGGACAGGGGACTATGGCTACACCTTC
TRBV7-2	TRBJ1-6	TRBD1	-	CASSSQGQGSSPLHF	TGTGCCAGCAGCTCCCAGGGACAGGGGTCTTCACCCCTCCACTTT
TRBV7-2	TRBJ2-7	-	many	CASSSDLSYEQYF	TGTGCCAGCAGCTCGGACCTGTCCTACGAGCAGTACTTC
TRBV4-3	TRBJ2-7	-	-	CASSRHRGSYEQYF	TGCGCCAGCAGCCGGCACCGGGGCTCCTACGAGCAGTACTTC
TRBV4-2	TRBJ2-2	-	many	CASSQQLTGELFF	TGTGCCAGCAGCCAGCAACTCACCGGGGAGCTGTTTTTT
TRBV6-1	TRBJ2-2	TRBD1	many	CATLRTGSTGELFF	TGTGCCACCCTCCGGACAGGGAGCACCGGGGAGCTGTTTTTT
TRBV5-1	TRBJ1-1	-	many	CASSAGTQGGTEAFF	TGCGCCAGCAGCGCGGGCACACAGGGTGGAACTGAAGCTTTCTTT
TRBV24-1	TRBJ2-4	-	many	CATSDSRGIQYF	TGTGCCACCAGTGACTCGAGGGGCATTCAGTACTTC
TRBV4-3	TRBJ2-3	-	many	CASTTLAAGARSTQYF	TGCGCCAGCACCACTCTAGCCGCGGGGGCGAGGAGTACGCAGTATTTT
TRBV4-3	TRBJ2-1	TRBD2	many	CASSHLAGGINEQFF	TGCGCCAGCAGCCACCTAGCGGGGGGTATCAATGAGCAGTTCTTC